This TCR beta chain derives from a study of cytomegalovirus exposure and HLA in healthy donors. Study-level results: Relative to the roughly 690-donor mean, N-insertions were reportedly fewer in an Asian-associated ancestry cluster in a later analysis. Through in vitro validation, a few CMV-associated chains were shown to be specific for CMV antigens.

Both 60 Vbeta primers and 13 Jbeta primers went into the PCR. Assay used: immunoSEQ multiplex PCR; TCRdb lists only in-frame clones, some missing. Of approximately 120,000 clones listed, 73% are singletons. Regarding this clone: The antigen is undetermined.

Germline V gene data show CDR1 as LNHDA and CDR2 as SQIVND (reference sequence). Trimming removed 5 bases from V and 2 bases from J, with 11 bases in between. The CDR3 totals 14 residues. The sequenced sample consisted of PBMCs. The V gene is TRBV19, the J gene TRBJ2-3, with D perhaps TRBD1 (5 bases). This clonotype was obtained from a man aged 55 to 70 in good health and CMV-seropositive. This chain's CDR3 is CASSPTDSTDTQYF. CDR3 coding DNA: TGTGCCAGTAGTCCGACAGATTCCACAGATACGCAGTATTTT.